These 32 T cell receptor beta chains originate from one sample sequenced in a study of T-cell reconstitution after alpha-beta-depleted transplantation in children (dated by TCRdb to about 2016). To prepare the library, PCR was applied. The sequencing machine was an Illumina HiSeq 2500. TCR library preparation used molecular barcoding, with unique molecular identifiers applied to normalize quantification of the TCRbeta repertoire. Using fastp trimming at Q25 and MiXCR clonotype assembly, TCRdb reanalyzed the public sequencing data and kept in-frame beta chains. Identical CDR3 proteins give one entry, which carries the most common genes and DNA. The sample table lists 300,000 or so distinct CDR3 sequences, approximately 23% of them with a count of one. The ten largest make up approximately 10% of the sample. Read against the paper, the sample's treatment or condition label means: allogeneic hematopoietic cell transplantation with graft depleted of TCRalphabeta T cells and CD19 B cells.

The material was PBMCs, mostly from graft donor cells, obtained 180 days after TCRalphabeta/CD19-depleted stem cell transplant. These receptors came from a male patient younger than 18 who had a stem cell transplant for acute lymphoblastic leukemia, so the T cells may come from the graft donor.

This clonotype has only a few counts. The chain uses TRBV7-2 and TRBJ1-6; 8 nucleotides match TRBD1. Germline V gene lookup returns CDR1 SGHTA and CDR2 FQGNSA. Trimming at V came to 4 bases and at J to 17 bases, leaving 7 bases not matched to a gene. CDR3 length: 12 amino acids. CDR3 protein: CASSWDRSPVHF. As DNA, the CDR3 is TGTGCCAGCAGCTGGGACAGGTCCCCCGTCCACTTT.

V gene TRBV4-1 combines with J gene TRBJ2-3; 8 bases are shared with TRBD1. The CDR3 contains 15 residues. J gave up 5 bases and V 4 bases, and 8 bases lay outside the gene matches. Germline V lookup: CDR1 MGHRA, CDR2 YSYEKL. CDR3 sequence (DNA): TGCGCCAGCAGCCTCGGGACAGGCACCGGAGATACGCAGTATTTT. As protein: CASSLGTGTGDTQYF.

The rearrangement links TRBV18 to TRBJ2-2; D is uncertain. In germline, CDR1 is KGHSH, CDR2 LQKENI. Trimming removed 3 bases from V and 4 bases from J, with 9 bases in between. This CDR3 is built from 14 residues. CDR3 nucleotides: TGTGCCAGCTCACCTGGACGAGGCACCGGGGAGCTGTTTTTT. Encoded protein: CASSPGRGTGELFF.

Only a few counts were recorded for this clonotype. The CDR3 DNA reads TGTGCCAGCAGCTTAGGGGCGGCTCGTAGCTCCTACGAGCAGTACTTC. It yields the protein CASSLGAARSSYEQYF. V usage is TRBV7-8 and J usage is TRBJ2-7; D unclear. The CDR3 runs to 16 residues. V was cut by 1 base and J by 0 bases, with 13 bases left in between. CDR1 SGHVS and CDR2 FQNEAQ come from the germline V gene.

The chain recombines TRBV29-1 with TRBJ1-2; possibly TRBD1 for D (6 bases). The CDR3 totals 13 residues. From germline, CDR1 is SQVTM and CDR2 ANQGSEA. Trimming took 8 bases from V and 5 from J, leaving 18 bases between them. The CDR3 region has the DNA TGCAGCTGTCCATTCGGGACACCTTATGGCTACACCTTC. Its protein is CSCPFGTPYGYTF. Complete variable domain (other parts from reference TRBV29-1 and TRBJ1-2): SAVISQKPSRDICQRGTSLTIQCQVDSQVTMMFWYRQQPGQSLTLIATANQGSEATYESGFVIDKFPISRPNLTFSTLTVSNMSPEDSSIYLCSCPFGTPYGYTFGSGTRLTVV.

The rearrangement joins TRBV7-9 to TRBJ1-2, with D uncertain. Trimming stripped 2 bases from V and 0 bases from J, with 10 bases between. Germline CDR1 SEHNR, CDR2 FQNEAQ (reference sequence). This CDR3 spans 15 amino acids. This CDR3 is CASSLIAGANYGYTF. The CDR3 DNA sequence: TGTGCCAGCAGCTTAATCGCAGGAGCTAACTATGGCTACACCTTC.

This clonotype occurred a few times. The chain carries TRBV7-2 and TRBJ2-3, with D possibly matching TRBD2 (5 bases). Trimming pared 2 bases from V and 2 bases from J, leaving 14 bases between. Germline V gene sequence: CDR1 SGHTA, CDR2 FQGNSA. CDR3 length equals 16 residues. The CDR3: CASSLSWRGFTDTQYF. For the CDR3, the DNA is TGTGCCAGCAGCTTATCTTGGCGAGGGTTCACAGATACGCAGTATTTT.

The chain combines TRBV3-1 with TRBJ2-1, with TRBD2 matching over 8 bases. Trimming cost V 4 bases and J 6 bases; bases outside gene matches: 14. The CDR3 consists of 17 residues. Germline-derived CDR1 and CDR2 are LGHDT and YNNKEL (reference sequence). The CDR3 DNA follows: TGTGCCAGCAGCCGAAGGAAATTGGGACTAGGGGGCAATGAGCAGTTCTTC. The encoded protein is CASSRRKLGLGGNEQFF.

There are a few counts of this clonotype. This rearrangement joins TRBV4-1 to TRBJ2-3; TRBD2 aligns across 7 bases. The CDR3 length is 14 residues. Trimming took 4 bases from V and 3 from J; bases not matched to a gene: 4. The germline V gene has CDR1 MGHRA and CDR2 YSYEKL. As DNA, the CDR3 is TGCGCCAGCAGCCCTAGCGGAGGAACAGATACGCAGTATTTT. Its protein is CASSPSGGTDTQYF.

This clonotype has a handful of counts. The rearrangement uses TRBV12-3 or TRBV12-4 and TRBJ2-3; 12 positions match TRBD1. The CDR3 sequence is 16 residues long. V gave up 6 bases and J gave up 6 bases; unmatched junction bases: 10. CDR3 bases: TGTGCCAGCAGCTACACCGGGACAGGGGGCGCTGATACGCAGTATTTT. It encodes CASSYTGTGGADTQYF.

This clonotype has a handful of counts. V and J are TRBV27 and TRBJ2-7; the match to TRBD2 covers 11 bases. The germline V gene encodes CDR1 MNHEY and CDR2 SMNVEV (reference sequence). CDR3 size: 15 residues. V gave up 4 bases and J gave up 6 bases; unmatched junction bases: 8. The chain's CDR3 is CASSSKLAGVGEQYF. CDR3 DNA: TGTGCCAGCAGTTCGAAACTAGCGGGAGTAGGCGAGCAGTACTTC.

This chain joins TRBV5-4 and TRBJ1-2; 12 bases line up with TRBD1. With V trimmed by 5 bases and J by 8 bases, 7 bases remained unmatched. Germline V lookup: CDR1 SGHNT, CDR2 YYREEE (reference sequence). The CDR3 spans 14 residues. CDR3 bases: TGTGCCAGCAGTGAAAGGGACAGGGGGCACGGCTACACCTTC. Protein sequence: CASSERDRGHGYTF.

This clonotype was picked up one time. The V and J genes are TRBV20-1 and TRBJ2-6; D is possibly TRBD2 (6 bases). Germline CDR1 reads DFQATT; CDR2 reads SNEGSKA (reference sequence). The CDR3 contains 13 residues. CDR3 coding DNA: TGCAGCGGGGGTCCCTCTGGGGCCAACGTCCTGACTTTC. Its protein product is CSGGPSGANVLTF.

CDR3 in amino acids: CASSLNEGELFF. As DNA, the CDR3 is TGTGCCAGCAGTTTAAATGAGGGGGAGCTGTTTTTT. V usage is TRBV12-3 or TRBV12-4 and J usage is TRBJ2-2; no definite D call. This CDR3 contains 12 residues. The V gene lost 2 bases and the J gene lost 8 bases, with 6 bases spanning the gap.

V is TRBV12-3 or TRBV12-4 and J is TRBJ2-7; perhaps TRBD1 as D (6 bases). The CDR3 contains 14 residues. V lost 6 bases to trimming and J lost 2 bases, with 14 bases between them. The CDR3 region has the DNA TGTGCCAGCAGGCGACAGGTCGTCCCCTACGAGCAGTACTTC. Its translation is CASRRQVVPYEQYF.

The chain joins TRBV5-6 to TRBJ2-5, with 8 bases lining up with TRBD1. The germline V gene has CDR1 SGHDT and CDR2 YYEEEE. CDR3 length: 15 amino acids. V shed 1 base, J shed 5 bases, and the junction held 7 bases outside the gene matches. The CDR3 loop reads CASSLTPGGGETQYF. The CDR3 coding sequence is TGTGCCAGCAGCTTGACTCCAGGGGGCGGGGAGACCCAGTACTTC.

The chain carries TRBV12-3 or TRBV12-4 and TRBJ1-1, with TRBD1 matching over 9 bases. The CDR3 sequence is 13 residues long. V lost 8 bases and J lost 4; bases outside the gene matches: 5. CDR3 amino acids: CASATGGGTEAFF. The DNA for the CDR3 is TGTGCCAGCGCGACAGGGGGAGGCACTGAAGCTTTCTTT.

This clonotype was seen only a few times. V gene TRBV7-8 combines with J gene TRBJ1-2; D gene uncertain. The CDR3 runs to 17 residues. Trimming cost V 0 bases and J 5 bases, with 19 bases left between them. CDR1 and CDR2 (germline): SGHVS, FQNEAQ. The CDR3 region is CASSLALQPRGLYGYTF. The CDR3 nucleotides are TGTGCCAGCAGCTTAGCCCTCCAACCCCGGGGTCTTTATGGCTACACCTTC.

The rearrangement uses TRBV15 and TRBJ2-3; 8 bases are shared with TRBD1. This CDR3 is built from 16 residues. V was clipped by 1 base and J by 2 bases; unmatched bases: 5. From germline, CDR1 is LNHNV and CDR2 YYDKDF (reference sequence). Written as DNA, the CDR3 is TGTGCCACCAGCAGAGCAAGGGACAGGTACACAGATACGCAGTATTTT. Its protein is CATSRARDRYTDTQYF.

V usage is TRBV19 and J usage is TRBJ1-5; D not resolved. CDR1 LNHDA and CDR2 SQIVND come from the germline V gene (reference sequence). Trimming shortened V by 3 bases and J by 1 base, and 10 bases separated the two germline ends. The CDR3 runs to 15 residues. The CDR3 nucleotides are TGTGCCAGTAGTATGGACCGGTGGAGCAATCAGCCCCAGCATTTT. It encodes CASSMDRWSNQPQHF. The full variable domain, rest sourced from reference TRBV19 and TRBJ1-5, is DGGITQSPKYLFRKEGQNVTLSCEQNLNHDAMYWYRQDPGQGLRLIYYSQIVNDFQKGDIAEGYSVSREKKESFPLTVTSAQKNPTAFYLCASSMDRWSNQPQHFGDGTRLSIL.

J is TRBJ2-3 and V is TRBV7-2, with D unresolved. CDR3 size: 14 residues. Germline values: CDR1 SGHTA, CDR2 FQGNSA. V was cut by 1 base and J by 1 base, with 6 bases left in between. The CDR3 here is CASSLGAGTDTQYF. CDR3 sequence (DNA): TGTGCCAGCAGCTTAGGGGCCGGCACAGATACGCAGTATTTT.

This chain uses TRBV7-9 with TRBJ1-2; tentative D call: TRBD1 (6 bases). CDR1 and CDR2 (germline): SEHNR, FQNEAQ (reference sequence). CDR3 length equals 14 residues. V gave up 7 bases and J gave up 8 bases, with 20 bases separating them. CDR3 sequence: CASTKSYREEGYTF. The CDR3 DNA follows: TGTGCCAGCACCAAATCGTACAGGGAGGAAGGCTACACCTTC.

The CDR3 spells CASSLLIGAYEQYF. The CDR3, as DNA: TGTGCCAGCAGTTTGTTGATAGGCGCCTACGAGCAGTACTTC. The chain employs TRBV12-3 or TRBV12-4 and TRBJ2-7; D call uncertain. The CDR3 runs 14 residues. Trimming pared 3 bases from V and 2 bases from J, leaving 11 bases between.

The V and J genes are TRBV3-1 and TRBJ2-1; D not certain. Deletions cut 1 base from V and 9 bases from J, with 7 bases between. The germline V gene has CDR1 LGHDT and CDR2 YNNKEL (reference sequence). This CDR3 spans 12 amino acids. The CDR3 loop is CASSQGAREQFF. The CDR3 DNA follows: TGTGCCAGCAGCCAAGGAGCACGTGAGCAGTTCTTC.

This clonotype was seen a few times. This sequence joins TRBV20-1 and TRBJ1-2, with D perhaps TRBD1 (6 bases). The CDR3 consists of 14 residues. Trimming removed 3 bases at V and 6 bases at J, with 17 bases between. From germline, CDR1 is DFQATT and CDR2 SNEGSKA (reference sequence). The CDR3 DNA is TGCAGTGCTAGGAGATATAACAGGGACCATGGCTACACCTTC. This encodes CSARRYNRDHGYTF.

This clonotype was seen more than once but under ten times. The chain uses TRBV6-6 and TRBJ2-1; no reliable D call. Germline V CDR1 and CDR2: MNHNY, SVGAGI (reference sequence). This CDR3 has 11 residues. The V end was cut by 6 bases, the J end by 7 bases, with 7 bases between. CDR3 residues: CASRRDNEQFF. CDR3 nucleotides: TGTGCCAGCAGGCGAGATAATGAGCAGTTCTTC.

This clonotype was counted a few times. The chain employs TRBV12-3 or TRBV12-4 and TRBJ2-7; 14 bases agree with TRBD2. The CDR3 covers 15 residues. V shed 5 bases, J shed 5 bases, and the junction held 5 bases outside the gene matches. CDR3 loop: CASSKGLAGVDEQYF. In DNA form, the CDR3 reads TGTGCCAGCAGTAAGGGACTAGCGGGAGTAGACGAGCAGTACTTC.

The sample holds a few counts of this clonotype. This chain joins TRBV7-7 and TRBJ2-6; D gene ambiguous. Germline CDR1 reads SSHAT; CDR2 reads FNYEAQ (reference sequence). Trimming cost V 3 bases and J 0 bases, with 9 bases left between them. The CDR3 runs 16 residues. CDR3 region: CASSFGSISGANVLTF. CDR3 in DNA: TGTGCCAGCAGCTTTGGGTCCATCTCTGGGGCCAACGTCCTGACTTTC.

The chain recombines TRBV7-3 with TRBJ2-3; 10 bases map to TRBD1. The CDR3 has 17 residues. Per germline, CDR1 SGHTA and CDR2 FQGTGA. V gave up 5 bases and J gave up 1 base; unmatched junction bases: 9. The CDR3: CASSPRSGTGGTDTQYF. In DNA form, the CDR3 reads TGTGCCAGCAGCCCACGTTCCGGGACAGGGGGCACAGATACGCAGTATTTT.

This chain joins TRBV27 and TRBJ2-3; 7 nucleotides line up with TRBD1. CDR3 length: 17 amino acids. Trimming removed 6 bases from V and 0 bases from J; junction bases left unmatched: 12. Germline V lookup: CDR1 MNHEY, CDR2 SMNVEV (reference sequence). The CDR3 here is CASSHLSTGPSTDTQYF. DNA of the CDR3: TGTGCCAGCAGCCACCTTTCGACAGGGCCTAGCACAGATACGCAGTATTTT.

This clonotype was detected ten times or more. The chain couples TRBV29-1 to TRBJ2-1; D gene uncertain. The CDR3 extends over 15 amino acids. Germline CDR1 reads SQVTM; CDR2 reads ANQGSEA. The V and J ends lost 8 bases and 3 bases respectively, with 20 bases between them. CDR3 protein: CSQEQVALGYNEQFF. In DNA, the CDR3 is TGCAGCCAAGAGCAGGTCGCGTTGGGCTACAATGAGCAGTTCTTC.

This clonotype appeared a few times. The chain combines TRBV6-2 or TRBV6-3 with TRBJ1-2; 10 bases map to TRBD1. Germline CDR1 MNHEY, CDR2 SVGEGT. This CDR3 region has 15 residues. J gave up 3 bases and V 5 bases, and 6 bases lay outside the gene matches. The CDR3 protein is CASSRPGQGDYGYTF. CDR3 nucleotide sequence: TGTGCCAGCAGTCGACCAGGACAGGGGGACTATGGCTACACCTTC.